The clone carrying this TCR beta chain was counted between two and nine times. Its matching antigen is unknown. The CDR3 sequence is 17 residues long. V shed 4 bases and J 7 bases; nucleotides not matched to a gene: 10. Germline V gives CDR1 MGHRA, CDR2 YSYEKL. Expressed TCRB transcripts were sequenced after all isolated RNA was converted to cDNA. The protocol was immunoSEQ multiplex PCR, while the TCRdb copy is restricted to in-frame clones and leaves out a portion. This repertoire shows 300,000 or so clones, 7% to 10% found once; its top ten account for 1%. This sample stems from a study of beta chain features in type 1 diabetes. Whole-study findings and limits: A moderate, significant TCRB CDR3 shortening appeared in type 1 diabetes across four CD4+ subsets.

The sequenced sample consisted of central memory CD4+ T cells from blood. The source is a man between 25 and 39 years old with type 1 diabetes. The chain links TRBV4-1 to TRBJ2-1; TRBD2 matches at 13 bases. CDR3 DNA: TGCGCCAGCAGCCCCAGTCCGACTAGCGGGGGGAGGAATGAGCAGTTCTTC. Translation gives CASSPSPTSGGRNEQFF.